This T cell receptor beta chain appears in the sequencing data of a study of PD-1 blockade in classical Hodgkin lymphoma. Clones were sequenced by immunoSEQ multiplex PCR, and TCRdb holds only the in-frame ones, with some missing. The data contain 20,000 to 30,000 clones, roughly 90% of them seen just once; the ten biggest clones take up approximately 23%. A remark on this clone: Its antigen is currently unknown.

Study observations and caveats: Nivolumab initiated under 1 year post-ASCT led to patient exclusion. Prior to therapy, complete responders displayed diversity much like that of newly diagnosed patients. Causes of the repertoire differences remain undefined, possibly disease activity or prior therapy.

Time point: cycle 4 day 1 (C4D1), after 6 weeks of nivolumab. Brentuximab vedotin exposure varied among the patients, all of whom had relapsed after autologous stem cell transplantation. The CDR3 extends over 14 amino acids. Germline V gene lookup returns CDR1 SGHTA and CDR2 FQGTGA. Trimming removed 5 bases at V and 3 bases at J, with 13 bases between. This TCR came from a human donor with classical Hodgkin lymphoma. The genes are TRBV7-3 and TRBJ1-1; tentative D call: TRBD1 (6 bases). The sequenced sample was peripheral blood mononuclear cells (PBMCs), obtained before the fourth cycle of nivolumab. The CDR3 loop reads CASSPRGWDTEAFF. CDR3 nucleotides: TGTGCCAGCAGCCCCAGGGGTTGGGACACTGAAGCTTTCTTT. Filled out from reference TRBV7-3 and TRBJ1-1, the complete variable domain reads GAGVSQTPSNKVTEKGKYVELRCDPISGHTALYWYRQSLGQGPEFLIYFQGTGAADDSGLPNDRFFAVRPEGSVSTLKIQRTERGDSAVYLCASSPRGWDTEAFFGQGTRLTVV.